Shown below are 9 T cell receptor beta chains from a single sample sequenced in a study of blood T cell repertoires in COVID-19. Assay used: immunoSEQ multiplex PCR; TCRdb lists only in-frame clones, some missing. Counted here are about 180,000 clones, approximately 90% occurring once; the ten biggest clones make up roughly 2.8%. Sequenced material: peripheral blood. These TCRs come from a woman aged 25 to 39 with active or convalescent COVID-19.

The chain joins TRBV10-3 to TRBJ1-3; D perhaps matches TRBD1 (6 bases). V lost 6 bases and J 0 bases, leaving 18 bases between the germline ends. Germline V gene data show CDR1 as ENHRY and CDR2 as SYGVKD. CDR3 length: 17 amino acids. The CDR3 DNA reads TGTGCCATCAGGGACAGTCTGATAGGAACCTCTGGAAACACCATATATTTT. Its protein product is CAIRDSLIGTSGNTIYF.

This clone was detected only once. CDR3 DNA sequence: TGTGCCAGCAGCCCCCCCGCTAACAATGAGCAGTTCTTC. Translated: CASSPPANNEQFF. The chain has TRBV7-9 and TRBJ2-1; D ambiguous. V dropped 5 bases and J dropped 5 bases, with 10 bases sitting between them. Germline V gene data show CDR1 as SEHNR and CDR2 as FQNEAQ (reference sequence). The CDR3 has 13 amino acids.

The chain carries TRBV15 and TRBJ2-7; 7 positions agree with TRBD1. Germline trimming cut 5 bases from V and 4 bases from J; bases unmatched to any gene: 8. The CDR3 is 14 residues long. Germline V lookup: CDR1 LNHNV, CDR2 YYDKDF (reference sequence). CDR3 nucleotide sequence: TGTGCCACCAGCGACAGGGAATGGGGGTACGAGCAGTACTTC. Amino acids: CATSDREWGYEQYF. Complete variable domain (other parts from reference TRBV15 and TRBJ2-7): DAMVIQNPRYQVTQFGKPVTLSCSQTLNHNVMYWYQQKSSQAPKLLFHYYDKDFNNEADTPDNFQSRRPNTSFCFLDIRSPGLGDTAMYLCATSDREWGYEQYFGPGTRLTVT.

This chain connects TRBV30 to TRBJ1-3; D uncertain. Germline CDR1 GTSNPN, CDR2 SVGIG (reference sequence). V lost 4 bases to trimming and J lost 0 bases, with 10 bases between them. The CDR3 is made up of 14 amino acids. Written as DNA, the CDR3 is TGTGCCTGGACTCCGGAGAGCTCTGGAAACACCATATATTTT. Amino acids: CAWTPESSGNTIYF.

This chain joins TRBV19 and TRBJ1-2; tentative D call: TRBD1 (6 bases). V dropped 7 bases and J dropped 7 bases, with 19 bases sitting between them. The germline gives CDR1 LNHDA, CDR2 SQIVND (reference sequence). This CDR3 has 14 amino acids. The CDR3 DNA sequence: TGTGCCAGTATCGAACCCCCAGGGGAGAGTGGCTACACCTTC. Translating it yields CASIEPPGESGYTF.

The V call is TRBV24-1, the J call TRBJ1-2; 7 bases map to TRBD1. The germline V gene has CDR1 KGHDR and CDR2 SFDVKD. Trimming cost V 3 bases and J 8 bases; bases outside gene matches: 17. This CDR3 has 17 amino acids. This chain's CDR3 is CATSDRPGTVHSEGYTF. The CDR3 nucleotides read TGTGCCACCAGTGATAGGCCCGGGACAGTTCATTCGGAGGGCTACACCTTC.

The V call is TRBV23-1, the J call TRBJ2-7; D may be TRBD2 (6 bases). TRBV23-1 carries the ORF label, with uncertain function. CDR3 length: 15 residues. V was pared by 3 bases and J by 5 bases, with 17 bases between. The chain's CDR3 is CASSQKAYPGDEQYF. The DNA of the CDR3 is TGCGCCAGCAGTCAGAAGGCCTACCCGGGAGACGAGCAGTACTTC.

Points on this clone: Other DNA sequences in the same sample also yield this CDR3. The CDR3 reads CASSIAGYEQYF. CDR3 DNA sequence: TGTGCCAGTAGTATAGCGGGGTACGAGCAGTACTTC. V and J are TRBV19 and TRBJ2-7; D is possibly TRBD2 (5 bases). Germline-derived CDR1 and CDR2 are LNHDA and SQIVND (reference sequence). V shed 1 base and J shed 4 bases, with 5 bases lying between them. The CDR3 runs 12 residues.

The gene calls are TRBV13 and TRBJ1-6; TRBD1 matches 10 bases. Per germline, CDR1 PRHDT and CDR2 FYEKMQ (reference sequence). With V trimmed by 6 bases and J by 9 bases, 2 bases remained unmatched. CDR3 length: 13 residues. CDR3 residues: CASRGQGSSPLHF. DNA of the CDR3: TGTGCCAGCAGGGGACAGGGGAGTTCACCCCTCCACTTT.